These 11 T cell receptor beta chains share one sample of origin, sequenced in a study of cytomegalovirus exposure and HLA in healthy donors. PCR involved 60 Vbeta and 13 Jbeta primers. Assay used: immunoSEQ multiplex PCR; TCRdb lists only in-frame clones, some missing. The sample contains 100,000 to 150,000 clones, about 80% of which appear only once. Sequenced input: PBMCs. These receptors originate from a male donor in good health and CMV-seronegative.

This clone occurred a few times. This chain joins TRBV5-1 and TRBJ2-3; 7 bases line up with TRBD2. J was trimmed by 4 bases and V by 0 bases; bases with no gene match: 2. This CDR3 is 14 amino acids long. CDR1 is SGHRS and CDR2 is YFSETQ in the germline V gene. Written as DNA, the CDR3 is TGCGCCAGCAGCTTGGTCGGGGGGTCAGATACGCAGTATTTT. It specifies CASSLVGGSDTQYF.

This clone was counted a few times. V usage is TRBV27 and J usage is TRBJ2-7; 7 bases fit TRBD1. The CDR3 runs to 16 residues. J was trimmed by 0 bases and V by 4 bases; bases with no gene match: 9. CDR1 and CDR2 (germline): MNHEY, SMNVEV (reference sequence). This CDR3 is CASSWGRGMASYEQYF. In DNA form, the CDR3 reads TGTGCCAGCAGTTGGGGCAGGGGGATGGCCTCCTACGAGCAGTACTTC.

This sequence joins TRBV5-8 and TRBJ1-1; D unclear. Germline values: CDR1 SGHTS, CDR2 YDEGEE. V dropped 2 bases and J dropped 0 bases, with 11 bases sitting between them. This CDR3 region has 15 residues. This CDR3 is CASSFPSLVNTEAFF. In DNA form, the CDR3 reads TGTGCCAGCAGCTTTCCAAGCCTGGTGAACACTGAAGCTTTCTTT.

CDR3 loop: CASSSTTGWDTGELFF. The CDR3 DNA reads as TGTGCCAGCAGCTCCACGACAGGATGGGACACCGGGGAGCTGTTTTTT. This sequence joins TRBV7-6 and TRBJ2-2; TRBD1 might be the D (6 bases). V was pared by 4 bases and J by 3 bases, with 15 bases between. Germline CDR1 reads SGHVS; CDR2 reads FNYEAQ. This CDR3 contains 16 residues.

This chain connects TRBV11-2 to TRBJ2-7, with 10 nucleotides matching TRBD2. Per the germline V gene, CDR1 is SGHAT and CDR2 is FQNNGV. The CDR3 runs 15 residues. V shed 5 bases, J shed 8 bases, and the junction held 12 bases outside the gene matches. The CDR3 DNA reads as TGTGCCAGCAGCCCGGTGGAAACTAGCGGGGCCCAGCAGTACTTC. Protein product: CASSPVETSGAQQYF.

In this sample, this clone turned up once. V and J are TRBV19 and TRBJ2-1; a possible D gene is TRBD1 (5 bases). The CDR3 has 14 amino acids. Trimming pared 0 bases from V and 7 bases from J, leaving 10 bases between. Germline loops: CDR1 LNHDA, CDR2 SQIVND (reference sequence). CDR3 DNA sequence: TGTGCCAGTAGTATAGATGGGGCCCGAAATGAGCAGTTCTTC. Translated, it gives CASSIDGARNEQFF. Full variable domain (remainder filled in from reference TRBV19 and TRBJ2-1): DGGITQSPKYLFRKEGQNVTLSCEQNLNHDAMYWYRQDPGQGLRLIYYSQIVNDFQKGDIAEGYSVSREKKESFPLTVTSAQKNPTAFYLCASSIDGARNEQFFGPGTRLTVL.

V and J are TRBV28 and TRBJ1-2; the D gene is possibly TRBD1 (5 bases). This CDR3 contains 16 residues. The V end was cut by 6 bases, the J end by 3 bases, with 20 bases between. The germline gives CDR1 MDHEN, CDR2 SYDVKM. CDR3 sequence reads: CASRGLTGGDYYGYTF. CDR3 sequence (DNA): TGTGCCAGCAGGGGTCTCACGGGGGGGGACTACTATGGCTACACCTTC.

The rearrangement links TRBV10-3 to TRBJ1-2; 9 bases are a match to TRBD1. Germline V gene lookup returns CDR1 ENHRY and CDR2 SYGVKD. Trimming removed 10 bases from V and 5 bases from J; junction bases left unmatched: 11. The CDR3 is 14 amino acids. CDR3 DNA sequence: TGTGCCACCCAAACACAGGGGGCAGGGTATGGCTACACCTTC. Amino acid sequence: CATQTQGAGYGYTF.

The chain combines TRBV11-2 with TRBJ2-3, with 7 bases identical to TRBD2. Trimming cost V 5 bases and J 0 bases; bases outside gene matches: 8. The germline V gene has CDR1 SGHAT and CDR2 FQNNGV. The CDR3 has 16 residues. CDR3 sequence reads: CASSRGTTASTDTQYF. The CDR3 DNA reads TGTGCCAGCAGCCGCGGGACTACAGCTAGCACAGATACGCAGTATTTT. Together with reference TRBV11-2 and TRBJ2-3, the CDR3 gives the full variable domain: EAGVAQSPRYKIIEKRQSVAFWCNPISGHATLYWYQQILGQGPKLLIQFQNNGVVDDSQLPKDRFSAERLKGVDSTLKIQPAKLEDSAVYLCASSRGTTASTDTQYFGPGTRLTVL.

V usage is TRBV12-5 and J usage is TRBJ1-5; D not resolved. The length of the CDR3 is 13 residues. V lost 5 bases, J lost 1 base, and 6 bases lay in between. CDR1 is LGHNT and CDR2 is FRNRAP in the germline V gene. The CDR3 is CASGRGSNQPQHF. For the CDR3, the DNA is TGTGCTAGTGGTCGGGGAAGCAATCAGCCCCAGCATTTT. Full variable domain (missing parts from reference TRBV12-5 and TRBJ1-5): DARVTQTPRHKVTEMGQEVTMRCQPILGHNTVFWYRQTMMQGLELLAYFRNRAPLDDSGMPKDRFSAEMPDATLATLKIQPSEPRDSAVYFCASGRGSNQPQHFGDGTRLSIL.

In nucleotides, the CDR3 is TGTGCCAGCAGCTCCAGGGGTCCTCGGACCTTC. Residues: CASSSRGPRTF. The chain joins TRBV7-9 to TRBJ1-2; perhaps TRBD1 as D (6 bases). V was clipped by 4 bases and J by 14 bases, with 14 bases between them. Germline V lookup: CDR1 SEHNR, CDR2 FQNEAQ (reference sequence). The CDR3 contains 11 residues.